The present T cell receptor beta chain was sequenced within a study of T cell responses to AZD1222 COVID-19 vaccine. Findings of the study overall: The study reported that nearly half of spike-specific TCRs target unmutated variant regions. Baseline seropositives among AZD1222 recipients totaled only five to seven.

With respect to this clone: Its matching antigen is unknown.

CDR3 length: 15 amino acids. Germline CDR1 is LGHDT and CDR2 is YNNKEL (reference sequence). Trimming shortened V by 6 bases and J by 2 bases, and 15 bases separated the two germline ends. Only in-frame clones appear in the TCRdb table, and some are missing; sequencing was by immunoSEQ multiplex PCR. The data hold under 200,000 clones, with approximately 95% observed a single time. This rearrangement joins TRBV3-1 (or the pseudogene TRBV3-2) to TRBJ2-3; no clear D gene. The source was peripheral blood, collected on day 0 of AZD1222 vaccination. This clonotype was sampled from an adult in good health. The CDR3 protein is CASSFGPESTDTQYF. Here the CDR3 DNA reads TGTGCCAGCAGTTTTGGACCGGAATCCACAGATACGCAGTATTTT.